This T cell receptor beta chain appears in the sequencing data of a study of blood T cell repertoires in COVID-19. About the study: Samples taken during acute and convalescent COVID-19 were collected in the United States, Italy and Spain.

CDR1 and CDR2 from the germline V gene are SGHTA and FQGNSA. The CDR3 totals 15 residues. V dropped 1 base and J dropped 6 bases, with 15 bases sitting between them. Sequenced by immunoSEQ multiplex PCR; TCRdb stores in-frame clones only, minus some. The sample carries about 180,000 clones, 70% to 90% recorded once. Sequences were obtained from peripheral blood. The sequence was collected from a person between 65 and 80 years old with COVID-19, enrolled during active disease. V usage is TRBV7-2 and J usage is TRBJ1-1; weak D call: TRBD1 (6 bases). Here the CDR3 reads CASSLVGRGAAEAFF. CDR3 coding DNA: TGTGCCAGCAGCTTAGTAGGTCGGGGGGCGGCTGAAGCTTTCTTT.